The clone carrying this T cell receptor (beta chain) was seen a handful of times. Its target is unknown. The data were taken from a study of regulatory T cells in long-lasting Graves disease. Germline CDR1 is SEHNR and CDR2 is FQNEAQ (reference sequence). The CDR3 runs to 13 residues. V shed 2 bases and J shed 8 bases, with 9 bases lying between them. General study points: Study of thyroid tissue was not done, with only peripheral blood studied.

With iRepertoire HTBI primers and Arm-PCR of CDR3 regions, TCR beta libraries were built. TCRdb re-called the multiplex PCR reads through MiXCR, storing one row per CDR3 protein. The sample contains about 500,000 distinct CDR3 sequences, under 20% of which appear only once. Time point specified: newly diagnosed GD, antithyroid drugs for less than 3 months. There was RNA extracted from PBMCs, and the TCR library was made from it. These data are also associated with another study on T cells in Graves' hyperthyroidism and ophthalmopathy.

The origin of this receptor is a middle-aged man with Graves disease. The source was peripheral blood mononuclear cells (PBMCs), collected at new diagnosis, from a patient treated with antithyroid drugs. This chain joins TRBV7-9 and TRBJ1-4; tentatively, D is TRBD1 (6 bases). The CDR3 nucleotides are TGTGCCAGCAGCTTACTTGGGGGCGAAAAACTGTTTTTT. Protein product: CASSLLGGEKLFF.